This TCR beta chain was recovered during a study of T cell responses to AZD1222 COVID-19 vaccine. Points from the study as a whole: After two AZD1222 doses, spike-specific TCR breadth and depth rose versus day 0. In all cases, repertoires were sampled only after the peak T cell response. Across the whole spike, CD4 TCRs peaked at regions 160-218 and 743-854. There were mostly white British donors and more females than males, and clonal diversity was possibly underestimated.

Libraries were prepared by immunoSEQ multiplex PCR; TCRdb keeps only in-frame clonotypes and omits some of them. The sample shows 100,000 to 140,000 clones, 80% to 90% of them seen only once. V shed 0 bases, J shed 6 bases, and the junction held 9 bases outside the gene matches. Germline V gives CDR1 SGHRS, CDR2 YFSETQ. The CDR3 is 16 residues long. Concerning this clone: Its matching antigen is unknown.

The starting material was peripheral blood, obtained on day 0 of AZD1222 vaccination. The V gene is TRBV5-1, the J gene TRBJ2-1; 7 nucleotides align to TRBD1. The receptor's source is an adult in good health. CDR3: CASSLETGALLNEQFF. The CDR3 DNA reads TGCGCCAGCAGCTTGGAAACAGGGGCCCTACTCAATGAGCAGTTCTTC. The full variable domain, in which reference TRBV5-1 and TRBJ2-1 provide the parts outside the CDR3, is KAGVTQTPRYLIKTRGQQVTLSCSPISGHRSVSWYQQTPGQGLQFLFEYFSETQRNKGNFPGRFSGRQFSNSRSEMNVSTLELGDSALYLCASSLETGALLNEQFFGPGTRLTVL.